The rows below give T cell receptor beta chains drawn from one sample of a study of blood T cell repertoires in COVID-19. Data came from immunoSEQ multiplex PCR; TCRdb stores just in-frame clones and leaves some out. The sample records under 300,000 clones, 89% being singletons. The source material was peripheral blood. The receptors come from a man aged 50 to 59 with acute or convalescent COVID-19. The CDR3 runs from the conserved cysteine through the conserved F or W. Fields, in order: J gene, D gene, V gene, clone size, CDR3 DNA, CDR3 protein. A D gene is named only where the DNA matches it firmly. The size entry is marked missing in some rows and otherwise reads once, few, many or a size class.

TRBJ2-7,NA,TRBV5-4,few,TGTGCCAGCGGCAATCAGGGGTGGTCCTACGAGCAGTACTTC,CASGNQGWSYEQYF
TRBJ2-3,TRBD2,TRBV5-1,NA,TGCGCCAGCAGCTCCGGAGTAGCGGGGTTCACAGATACGCAGTATTTT,CASSSGVAGFTDTQYF
TRBJ1-4,TRBD1,TRBV5-4,NA,TGTGCCAGCAGCTTGGCCGGACAGGGTAATGAAAAACTGTTTTTT,CASSLAGQGNEKLFF
TRBJ2-6,TRBD1,TRBV5-6,NA,TGTGCCAGCAGCTTGCTTGAGACAGGGCGAGGTTCGGGGGCCAACGTCCTGACTTTC,CASSLLETGRGSGANVLTF
TRBJ1-3,NA,TRBV2,NA,TGTGCCAGCAGTGAATCTTCGTTCTCTGGAAACACCATATATTTT,CASSESSFSGNTIYF
TRBJ1-5,TRBD1,TRBV2,NA,TGTGCCAGCAGTGACGTCGGACAGGGGGCGGTAAGTAATCAGCCCCAGCATTTT,CASSDVGQGAVSNQPQHF
TRBJ2-7,NA,TRBV6-5,NA,TGTGCCAGCAGTTACCAGGCACGCGGAACGGGAGAGCAGTACTTC,CASSYQARGTGEQYF
TRBJ1-5,NA,TRBV2,NA,TGTGCCAGCATAGGAGACAGAGATCAGCCCCAGCATTTT,CASIGDRDQPQHF
TRBJ2-6,NA,TRBV14,NA,TGTGCCAGCAGCCAGGGGGCATTTATCTCTGGGGCCAACGTCCTGACTTTC,CASSQGAFISGANVLTF
TRBJ1-1,NA,TRBV24-1,NA,TGTGCCACCAGTGATCCCGGTGGGAGGGGGGACACTGAAGCTTTCTTT,CATSDPGGRGDTEAFF
TRBJ1-1,NA,TRBV4-2,NA,TGTGCCAGCAGCCAAGAGCGGGCCGGCTTGAACACTGAAGCTTTCTTT,CASSQERAGLNTEAFF
TRBJ1-2,NA,TRBV2,NA,TGTGCCAGCAGTGTCCAGGGTCGGGATGGCTACACCTTC,CASSVQGRDGYTF
TRBJ2-5,NA,TRBV10-3,NA,TGTGCCACCTCCGCGGACAGACTTGCGTACCAAGAGACCCAGTACTTC,CATSADRLAYQETQYF
TRBJ1-2,TRBD1,TRBV27,NA,TGTGCCAGCATGGGGACAGGGTCATACGGGGGCTATGGCTACACCTTC,CASMGTGSYGGYGYTF
TRBJ2-1,TRBD1,TRBV30,NA,TGTGCCTGGAGTTGGACCGGGGACAGTCGGTTCTTC,CAWSWTGDSRFF
TRBJ2-1,TRBD2,TRBV7-9,NA,TGTGCCAGCAGCCATACGGGACTAGCGGGGGGGATTGAGCAGTTCTTC,CASSHTGLAGGIEQFF
TRBJ2-5,TRBD2,TRBV5-1,once,TGCGCCAGCAGCTTTAGCGGGGAGGAGACCCAGTACTTC,CASSFSGEETQYF
TRBJ2-7,TRBD1,TRBV4-1,NA,TGCGCCAGCAGCCAAGGGACCGGGACAGGGTACATCTACGAGCAGTACTTC,CASSQGTGTGYIYEQYF
TRBJ1-2,NA,TRBV7-9,NA,TGTGCCAGCAGCTACGACAGAGCTAACTATGGCTACACCTTC,CASSYDRANYGYTF
TRBJ2-1,NA,TRBV3-1/TRBV3-2,NA,TGTGCCAGCAGCCCAGGGTCCTTGGGTGAGCAGTTCTTC,CASSPGSLGEQFF
TRBJ2-7,NA,TRBV25-1,NA,TGTGCCAGCAGTGAGGGGGGAGAGCAGTACTTC,CASSEGGEQYF
TRBJ1-1,TRBD1,TRBV11-2,NA,TGTGCCAGCAGTACGACAGGGAGCGTCACTGAAGCTTTCTTT,CASSTTGSVTEAFF
TRBJ2-1,NA,TRBV7-6,NA,TGTGCCAGCAGCCCCGGACAGTCCTACAATGAGCAGTTCTTC,CASSPGQSYNEQFF
TRBJ2-6,TRBD1,TRBV7-9,NA,TGTGCCAGCAGCAACCCCACAGGGGGCGCGGCTGGGGCCAACGTCCTGACTTTC,CASSNPTGGAAGANVLTF
TRBJ1-4,TRBD1,TRBV2,once,TGTGCCAGCGGCCGGGACAGGGAAAATGAAAAACTGTTTTTT,CASGRDRENEKLFF
TRBJ1-4,NA,TRBV6-2/TRBV6-3,NA,TGTGCCAGCAGCCGGGCCTCTAATGAAAAACTGTTTTTT,CASSRASNEKLFF
TRBJ1-4,TRBD1,TRBV6-5,NA,TGTGCCAGCAGCAGGACAGGGCGTAATGAAAAACTGTTTTTT,CASSRTGRNEKLFF
TRBJ2-7,TRBD1,TRBV7-9,NA,TGTGCCAGCAGCGGGTCGGACAGGACCATGTACGAGCAGTACTTC,CASSGSDRTMYEQYF
TRBJ1-6,NA,TRBV2,once,TGTGCCAGCAGTGAAACAGCAAATTCACCCCTCCACTTT,CASSETANSPLHF
TRBJ1-6,NA,TRBV6-2/TRBV6-3,NA,TGTGCCAGCAGTTACTTGGAGTCTAGCTCCTATAATTCACCCCTCCACTTT,CASSYLESSSYNSPLHF
TRBJ1-2,NA,TRBV7-9,NA,TGTGCCAGCAGCTTAGGTATAGGGAGGACGGACAACTATGGCTACACCTTC,CASSLGIGRTDNYGYTF
TRBJ2-7,TRBD1,TRBV3-1/TRBV3-2,NA,TGTGCCAGCAGCCATTGGGACAGGGGAGACTACGAGCAGTACTTC,CASSHWDRGDYEQYF
TRBJ1-2,NA,TRBV3-1/TRBV3-2,once,TGTGCCAGCAGCCAAGCGATAGACTATGGCTACACCTTC,CASSQAIDYGYTF
TRBJ2-7,NA,TRBV9,NA,TGTGCCAGCAGCGTTTACAGTGGCCGCCGCTACGAGCAGTACTTC,CASSVYSGRRYEQYF
TRBJ1-2,TRBD1,TRBV10-3,few,TGTGCCATCAGTGAGTGGGGGACAGGCTATGGCTACACCTTC,CAISEWGTGYGYTF
TRBJ1-2,TRBD1,TRBV4-1,NA,TGCGCCAGCAGCCAAGATCCGACAGGGTGGGATGGCTACACCTTC,CASSQDPTGWDGYTF
TRBJ1-4,TRBD1,TRBV2,NA,TGTGCCAGCCGGGACAGGCCCAATGAAAAACTGTTTTTT,CASRDRPNEKLFF
TRBJ1-2,NA,TRBV7-2,once,TGTGCCAGCAGCCCCGACAGCTATGGCTACACCTTC,CASSPDSYGYTF
TRBJ1-3,NA,TRBV5-8,NA,TGTGCCAGCAGCTTGAATAGGGGGAACACCATATATTTT,CASSLNRGNTIYF
TRBJ1-2,TRBD1,TRBV19,NA,TGTGCCAGTAGTATAGCGGGACAGGGGGCGTATGGCTACACCTTC,CASSIAGQGAYGYTF
TRBJ2-7,NA,TRBV7-9,NA,TGTGCCAGCAGCTTAGGGGGAGGAAGTTTAGAGAACGAGCAGTACTTC,CASSLGGGSLENEQYF
TRBJ1-3,NA,TRBV3-1/TRBV3-2,NA,TGTGCCAGCAGCCAAGTGACGGGACATTTAAGAAACACCATATATTTT,CASSQVTGHLRNTIYF
TRBJ1-1,NA,TRBV6-1,NA,TGTGCCAGCAGTGAGTTAGGAGGGTTAGCTTTCTTT,CASSELGGLAFF
TRBJ2-4,TRBD2,TRBV11-2,NA,TGTGCCAGCAGCTTAGGAGCGGGGCTAGCCAAAAACATTCAGTACTTC,CASSLGAGLAKNIQYF
TRBJ1-1,NA,TRBV6-6,NA,TGTGCCAGCAGCCCCGGGAGCGATTACGTGAACACTGAAGCTTTCTTT,CASSPGSDYVNTEAFF
TRBJ1-5,NA,TRBV30,NA,TGTGCCTGGAGTGTAGCTGTTAGCAATCAGCCCCAGCATTTT,CAWSVAVSNQPQHF
TRBJ1-6,TRBD1,TRBV27,NA,TGTGCCAGCAGTCCTGAACAGGGGACAAGTCCCCTCCACTTT,CASSPEQGTSPLHF
TRBJ1-5,NA,TRBV18,NA,TGTGCCAGCTCGGACCGGACTGGTCAGCCCCAGCATTTT,CASSDRTGQPQHF
TRBJ1-2,NA,TRBV3-1/TRBV3-2,NA,TGTGCCAGCAGCGATTTGACAGCGACTAACTATGGCTACACCTTC,CASSDLTATNYGYTF
TRBJ1-2,TRBD1,TRBV7-6,NA,TGTGCCAGCAGCGGGGGGACAGGGGAGATGTATGGCTACACCTTC,CASSGGTGEMYGYTF
TRBJ2-5,NA,TRBV7-9,NA,TGTGCCAGCAGCCCGACGGGCGGGGTTGAGACCCAGTACTTC,CASSPTGGVETQYF
TRBJ2-2,NA,TRBV2,NA,TGTGCCAGCAGTGGGCGGGCCACCGGGGAGCTGTTTTTT,CASSGRATGELFF
TRBJ2-3,TRBD2,TRBV9,NA,TGTGCCAGCAGCGTAGATTTAGCGGGGGGGCCGCAGTATTTT,CASSVDLAGGPQYF
TRBJ2-7,NA,TRBV7-2,NA,TGTGCCAGCAGCTTACAGGGGATCGCCTACGAGCAGTACTTC,CASSLQGIAYEQYF
TRBJ2-2,NA,TRBV9,NA,TGTGCCAGCAGCGTAGGACAGTTGAACACCGGGGAGCTGTTTTTT,CASSVGQLNTGELFF
TRBJ1-6,TRBD1,TRBV30,NA,TGTGCCTGGAGCCAACAGGGGGAGGTAAATTCACCCCTCCACTTT,CAWSQQGEVNSPLHF
TRBJ1-1,NA,TRBV10-2,NA,TGCGCCAGCAGTGGGGATTACAGGGTGGGGTTGCGGGCTTTCTTT,CASSGDYRVGLRAFF
TRBJ2-7,NA,TRBV7-8,NA,TGTGCCAGCAGCTTTTCAGGCCCGGGGGACGAGCAGTACTTC,CASSFSGPGDEQYF
TRBJ2-5,NA,TRBV6-5,NA,TGTGCCAGCAGTTACTCGTCTAGACAAGAGACCCAGTACTTC,CASSYSSRQETQYF